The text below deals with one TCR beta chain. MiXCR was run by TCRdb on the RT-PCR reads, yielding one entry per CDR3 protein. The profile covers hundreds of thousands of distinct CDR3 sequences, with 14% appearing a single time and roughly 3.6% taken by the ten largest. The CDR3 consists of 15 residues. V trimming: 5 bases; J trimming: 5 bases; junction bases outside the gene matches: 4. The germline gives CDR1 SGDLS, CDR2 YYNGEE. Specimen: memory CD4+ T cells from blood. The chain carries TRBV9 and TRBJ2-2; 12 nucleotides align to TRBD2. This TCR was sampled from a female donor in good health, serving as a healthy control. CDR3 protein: CASSVLAGGTGELFF. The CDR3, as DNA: TGTGCCAGCAGTGTACTAGCGGGAGGTACCGGGGAGCTGTTTTTT.